This T cell receptor (beta chain) was captured in a study of blood T cell repertoires in COVID-19. Study-wide context: The samples span acute and convalescent COVID-19 from the United States, Italy and Spain. From T cells, B-cell-depleted T cells, or PBMCs came the material, which was cDNA or gDNA.

The CDR3 totals 11 residues. V gave up 6 bases and J gave up 11 bases; unmatched junction bases: 3. From germline, CDR1 is MNHEY and CDR2 SVGAGI. Study processing details: The authors estimated nucleated cell counts from reference gene primer amplification. Some clones are missing from TCRdb's copy, which holds only in-frame ones; the method was immunoSEQ multiplex PCR. V and J calls and clone size follow that table, whereas D and trimming were derived from the DNA. The profile shows 110,000 or so clones, roughly 80% of them singletons. The sample taken for sequencing was peripheral blood. The chain recombines TRBV6-5 with TRBJ1-2; 10 bases map to TRBD1. The TCR comes from a woman aged 40-49 years with acute or convalescent COVID-19. The CDR3 reads CASRGTGVYTF. The CDR3 nucleotides are TGTGCCAGCAGGGGGACAGGGGTTTACACCTTC.